This T cell receptor (beta chain) was identified during a study of radiotherapy plus CTLA-4 blockade in lung cancer. Study context: An objective response was seen in about 18% of patients, and disease control in roughly 28%.

Profiling relied on immunoSEQ multiplex PCR, and the TCRdb table lists in-frame clones only, not all of them. Of 55,000 to 85,000 clones listed, roughly three quarters were seen once; the top ten hold 16%. Notes on the study in general: Alongside interferon-beta, early blood T cell clone dynamics were reportedly the best predictor of response. Among blood TCR repertoires after radiotherapy plus ipilimumab, tumor-derived clones expanded.

Ipilimumab-mediated CTLA-4 blockade plus focal radiation was given to patients having chemo-refractory metastatic non-small-cell lung cancer. Germline CDR1 and CDR2: SGDLS and YYNGEE. V lost 3 bases, J lost 0 bases, and 16 bases lay in between. The CDR3 covers 17 residues. On this clone itself: Its antigen is still unknown.

The gene calls are TRBV9 and TRBJ2-1, with D possibly matching TRBD1 (6 bases). The source material was peripheral blood, sampled from a patient treated with radiotherapy plus ipilimumab. The receptor comes from a human donor with non-small cell lung cancer whose response to radiotherapy plus ipilimumab could not be evaluated. Some clones in this sample may be carry-over from other donors' samples. CDR3 residues: CASSGGWGPSSYNEQFF. The CDR3 DNA sequence: TGTGCCAGCAGCGGCGGTTGGGGGCCGAGCTCCTACAATGAGCAGTTCTTC.